Following are 17 T cell receptor beta chains from one sample sequenced in a study of T cells after yellow fever vaccination. Each CDR3 protein gets one entry after TCRdb re-called the 5' RACE reads with MiXCR. The repertoire includes fewer than 350,000 distinct CDR3 sequences, approximately 4% of them detected once, and roughly 19% sits in the top ten. Sequenced material: PBMCs, taken 15 days after the yellow fever booster vaccination. Receptors originate from a man younger than 35 who received the YFV17D yellow fever vaccine.

This clonotype appeared many times. The chain uses TRBV20-1 and TRBJ1-4; D remains ambiguous. The ends were cut back, 3 bases at V and 8 bases at J, with 13 bases in the middle. Germline V gene data show CDR1 as DFQATT and CDR2 as SNEGSKA (reference sequence). This CDR3 comprises 13 residues. DNA of the CDR3: TGCAGTGCTAGGGCTTTGGGAAGAGAAAAACTGTTTTTT. Its translation is CSARALGREKLFF.

This clonotype has at least ten counts. The chain links TRBV20-1 to TRBJ2-1, with 7 bases that match TRBD2. The CDR3 totals 12 residues. Germline V lookup: CDR1 DFQATT, CDR2 SNEGSKA (reference sequence). V lost 6 bases, J lost 7 bases, and 6 bases stayed unmatched. The CDR3 region has the DNA TGCAGTGCCGCGTGGGGGGGTAATGAGCAGTTCTTC. It codes for CSAAWGGNEQFF.

In this sample, this clonotype turned up many times. The V gene is TRBV7-9, the J gene TRBJ2-7, with D possibly TRBD2 on 6 matching bases. In germline, CDR1 is SEHNR, CDR2 FQNEAQ (reference sequence). V lost 5 bases to trimming and J lost 4 bases, with 12 bases between them. This CDR3 is built from 13 residues. CDR3 protein: CASSPPRGYEQYV. The CDR3 coding sequence is TGTGCCAGCAGCCCCCCCCGGGGGTACGAGCAGTACGTC.

The chain is built from TRBV18 and TRBJ1-5, with D possibly matching TRBD1 (5 bases). CDR1 and CDR2 (germline): KGHSH, LQKENI. V shed 2 bases and J shed 6 bases, with 17 bases lying between them. The CDR3 runs to 16 residues. The CDR3 DNA sequence: TGTGCCAGCTCACCAGCAGGCCAGGGAAGGCGTCAGCCCCAGCATTTT. Amino acid sequence: CASSPAGQGRRQPQHF.

This clonotype was counted many times. This chain connects TRBV27 to TRBJ1-2, with unresolved D. CDR1 and CDR2 (germline): MNHEY, SMNVEV (reference sequence). With 3 bases removed from V and 8 bases from J, the gap between germline ends came to 13 bases. The CDR3 extends over 13 amino acids. CDR3 sequence reads: CASSFFGQRGYTF. The DNA of the CDR3 is TGTGCCAGCAGTTTCTTTGGGCAAAGGGGCTACACCTTC.

This clonotype was picked up many times. The chain couples TRBV5-1 to TRBJ2-1, with D hard to call. Germline loops: CDR1 SGHRS, CDR2 YFSETQ. CDR3 size: 19 residues. Trimming shortened V by 4 bases and J by 0 bases, and 23 bases separated the two germline ends. Here the CDR3 reads CASSPLGWAEASSYNEQFF. In DNA form, the CDR3 reads TGCGCCAGCAGCCCCCTCGGGTGGGCAGAAGCAAGCTCCTACAATGAGCAGTTCTTC.

The chain couples TRBV11-1 to TRBJ2-7; D is unresolved. CDR3 length: 13 amino acids. Per germline, CDR1 SGHAT and CDR2 FQDESV (reference sequence). V shed 5 bases and J shed 3 bases, with 11 bases lying between them. The CDR3 reads CASSDPEYYEQYF. The CDR3 bases are TGTGCCAGCAGCGACCCGGAATACTACGAGCAGTACTTC.

This clonotype has a handful of counts. The chain recombines TRBV29-1 with TRBJ2-7, with D hard to call. The CDR3 spans 13 residues. V dropped 4 bases and J dropped 0 bases, with 10 bases sitting between them. Per the germline V gene, CDR1 is SQVTM and CDR2 is ANQGSEA. The CDR3 DNA reads as TGCAGCGTTGCCGCAGCCGTCTCCTACGAGCAGTACTTC. Translating it yields CSVAAAVSYEQYF.

Many counts were recorded for this clonotype. This chain links TRBV20-1 with TRBJ1-2; a possible D gene is TRBD1 (5 bases). The CDR3 covers 13 residues. Germline V CDR1 and CDR2: DFQATT, SNEGSKA (reference sequence). V was cut by 3 bases and J by 1 base, with 9 bases left in between. The CDR3 sequence: CSARGTVNYGYTF. In nucleotides, the CDR3 is TGCAGTGCTAGGGGGACGGTTAACTATGGCTACACCTTC.

This clonotype has more than one count but fewer than ten. The DNA for the CDR3 is TGTGCCAGTGAACGCGGACGGGAGTACAATGAGCAGTTCTTC. This translates into CASERGREYNEQFF. This chain uses TRBV19 with TRBJ2-1, with D possibly matching TRBD2 (6 bases). The CDR3 loop spans 14 amino acids. The germline CDR1 and CDR2 sequences are LNHDA and SQIVND (reference sequence). V was cut by 8 bases and J by 4 bases, with 15 bases left in between.

This clonotype was observed many times. The chain joins TRBV4-1 to TRBJ1-1; D unresolved. V was trimmed by 1 base and J by 4 bases, leaving 13 bases between them. CDR3 size: 15 residues. Germline V CDR1 and CDR2: MGHRA, YSYEKL. The chain's CDR3 is CASSQGAQSSTEAFF. The CDR3 DNA reads as TGCGCCAGCAGCCAAGGGGCTCAGTCGAGCACTGAAGCTTTCTTT.

The chain employs TRBV6-2 or TRBV6-3 and TRBJ1-3, with D possibly matching TRBD1 (5 bases). Trimming left V 0 bases short and J 14 bases short, with 20 bases between. The CDR3 is made up of 15 amino acids. CDR1 is MNHEY and CDR2 is SVGEGT in the germline V gene. CDR3 DNA: TGTGCCAGCAGTTACTCCGACAGTTCTGGAAACACATTATATTTT. Translated, it gives CASSYSDSSGNTLYF.

This clonotype appeared a few times. The gene calls are TRBV10-3 and TRBJ2-7; 7 bases are shared with TRBD2. The ends lost 7 bases at V and 4 bases at J; junction bases unmatched: 4. Germline V gives CDR1 ENHRY, CDR2 SYGVKD. The CDR3 sequence is 12 residues long. Here the CDR3 reads CAINRSGYEQYF. In nucleotides, the CDR3 is TGTGCCATCAATCGTAGCGGGTACGAGCAGTACTTC.

In this sample, this clonotype turned up a few times. This chain uses TRBV20-1 with TRBJ1-1; D call uncertain. The germline CDR1 and CDR2 sequences are DFQATT and SNEGSKA (reference sequence). The CDR3 contains 12 residues. V was cut by 1 base and J by 7 bases, with 10 bases left in between. The CDR3 DNA reads TGCAGTGCTAGAGCGTTAAACGGTGAAGCTTTCTTT. As protein: CSARALNGEAFF.

Concerning this clonotype itself: The junction departs from germline at one end; a sequencing error may be responsible. V and J are TRBV6-2 or TRBV6-3 and TRBJ1-1, with D hard to call. Germline CDR1 reads MNHEY; CDR2 reads SVGEGT. The CDR3 totals 13 residues. This chain's CDR3 is CASSYFMNTEAFF. The CDR3 nucleotides are TGTGCCAGCAGCTACTTTATGAACACTGAAGCTTTCTTT.

This clonotype was counted between two and nine times. V gene TRBV4-3 combines with J gene TRBJ1-1; 7 bases fit TRBD1. J was trimmed by 0 bases and V by 0 bases; bases with no gene match: 13. Germline CDR1 is LGHNA and CDR2 is YSLEER. This CDR3 comprises 19 residues. In DNA form, the CDR3 reads TGCGCCAGCAGCCAAGATTCGGGCAGGGGGACCGATATGAACACTGAAGCTTTCTTT. This codes for CASSQDSGRGTDMNTEAFF.

Only one count was recorded for this clonotype. The CDR3 reads CASNSPEARQETQFF. CDR3 sequence (DNA): TGCGCCAGCAACTCCCCGGAGGCCAGACAAGAGACCCAGTTCTTC. The chain employs TRBV5-1 and TRBJ2-5, with D perhaps matching TRBD2 (5 bases). The last part of the DNA fits TRBJ2-1 better; the J call may be wrong. This CDR3 has 15 residues. Per the germline V gene, CDR1 is SGHRS and CDR2 is YFSETQ.